This T cell receptor beta chain was captured by sequencing in a study of blood T cell repertoires in COVID-19. Study context: Collection of acute and convalescent COVID-19 samples took place in the United States, Italy and Spain.

Participant reports of clinical history set cohort assignment. Profiling relied on immunoSEQ multiplex PCR, and the TCRdb table lists in-frame clones only, not all of them. Here the sample spans 300,000 to 400,000 clones, more than 75% being singletons. The receptor was derived from a woman aged 18-30 years who had recovered from COVID-19. What was sequenced was PBMCs or T cells enriched from blood (not recorded which).

The CDR3 sequence: CASSEQGMSTEAFF. The CDR3 bases are TGTGCCAGCAGTGAACAGGGTATGAGCACTGAAGCTTTCTTT. V and J are TRBV2 and TRBJ1-1; D may be TRBD1 (5 bases). The V and J ends lost 2 bases and 4 bases respectively, with 11 bases between them. CDR3 size: 14 residues. CDR1 and CDR2 (germline): SNHLY, FYNNEI.